This TCR beta chain was retrieved from a study of T cell responses to AZD1222 COVID-19 vaccine (dated by TCRdb to the early 2020s). Some background on the complete study: AZD1222 recipients with second doses at about 4 weeks or about 12 weeks were pooled, because spike-specific TCR depth and breadth did not differ between schedules. A total of 233 trial participants underwent TCR sequencing, of whom 207 received two doses of AZD1222 and some 26 received two doses of the MenACWY control vaccine. Enrollment into the trials was organized by age into subgroups of 18-55, 56-69 and 70-plus years, and those subgroups contained roughly 150, 30 and 60 TCR-sequenced participants, respectively.

The CDR3 regions of human TCRbeta chains were analyzed by immunosequencing. On the authors' methods: Repertoire TCRs were matched against a reference library of SARS-CoV-2-specific TCRs generated with the MIRA antigen-specificity platform. Breadth meant the fraction of unique TCRs that were SARS-CoV-2-associated, whereas depth meant the fraction of total T cells that were SARS-CoV-2-associated. Each spike-specific TCR was assigned to its reactive spike region and to a CD4 or CD8 class using the MIRA data. Log10-transformed breadth and depth values were compared by one-way ANOVA with Sidak's multiple comparisons tests. TCRdb re-hosts the immuneACCESS table, in-frame sequences only. Its copies lack some clones; in the studies checked, an unresolved V gene accounts for under half of them, and the cause for the rest is not known. D and trimming were read from the DNA, whereas the V and J calls and clone size are those reported in that table. The sample data list approximately 150,000 clones, and 85% to 95% of these were observed just once. The biggest ten clones account for 1.3% to 1.5% of the sample.

As regards this clone: This clone's antigen is unknown. The record has no base qualities; no much larger clone is one base away.

In light of the paper, this sample's time point label describes: baseline before first vaccination. Vaccinee samples came from UK trials COV001 and COV002, including a single-blind randomized controlled phase 2/3 trial of AZD1222 (ChAdOx1 nCoV-19) in healthy adults. For TCRbeta chain sequencing, PBMC samples from trial participants were taken at day 0 and at day 28 after the second dose. V drops 0 bases and J drops 7 bases, leaving 8 bases in between. Counted from cysteine to phenylalanine, this CDR3 has 14 amino acids. Only CDR3 DNA remains: 42 bases, in frame from the first base. The CDR1 and CDR2 encoded by the germline V gene are SGDLS and YYNGEE. What the authors observed across the whole study: Reportedly, close to half of the unique spike-specific TCRs recognized epitopes lying outside the regions that are mutated in the B.1.351 and B.1.1.7 variants. Because no day 14 peak-response samples were available, the repertoires could be characterized only after the peak T cell response. After two AZD1222 doses, spike-specific TCR breadth and depth were significantly higher than at day 0 and than in MenACWY recipients. Participants were mostly white British, with more females than males. The authors suggested clonal diversity may have been underestimated. The 56-69-year group was small, and its depth increase did not reach significance, likely because of low power. The whole spike protein was spanned by vaccine-associated CD4 TCRs, and dominant responses were seen in regions 160-218 and 743-854. Only six AZD1222 recipients were SARS-CoV-2 seropositive at baseline, limiting conclusions about previously exposed vaccinees.

The rearranged segments are TRBV9 and TRBJ1-6; confidence is insufficient to name the D gene. The specimen comprised peripheral blood, sampled on day 0 of AZD1222 vaccination. This TCR derives from an adult in good health. CDR3 loop: CASSVGLSNSPLHF. DNA sequence: TGTGCCAGCAGCGTAGGTCTTTCCAATTCACCCCTCCACTTT.